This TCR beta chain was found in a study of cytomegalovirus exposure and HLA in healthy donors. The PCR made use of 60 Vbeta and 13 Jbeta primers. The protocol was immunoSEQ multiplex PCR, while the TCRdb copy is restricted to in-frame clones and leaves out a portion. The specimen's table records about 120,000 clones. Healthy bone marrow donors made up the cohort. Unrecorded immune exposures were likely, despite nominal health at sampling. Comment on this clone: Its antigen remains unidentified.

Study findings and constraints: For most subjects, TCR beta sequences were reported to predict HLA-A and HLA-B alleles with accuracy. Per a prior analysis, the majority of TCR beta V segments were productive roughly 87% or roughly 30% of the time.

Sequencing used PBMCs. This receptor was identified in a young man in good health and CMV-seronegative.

The CDR3 loop reads CASSRLASSTDTQYF. The DNA of the CDR3 is TGTGCCAGCAGTCGACTAGCGAGCAGCACAGATACGCAGTATTTT. This chain joins TRBV27 and TRBJ2-3, with 8 bases that match TRBD2. The CDR3 covers 15 residues. Germline CDR1 reads MNHEY; CDR2 reads SMNVEV (reference sequence). V shed 5 bases, J shed 0 bases, and the junction held 4 bases outside the gene matches.